The rows below give T cell receptor beta chains drawn from one sample of a study of CD8+CD57+ T cells in acquired aplastic anemia. MiXCR, run by TCRdb on the reads, gives a single entry per CDR3 protein. This sample has about half a million distinct CDR3 sequences, with approximately 32% found just once. What was sequenced was sorted CD4+, CD8+, or CD8+CD57+ T cells (not recorded which) from PBMCs. The source of these receptors is a human donor with aplastic anemia. Both conserved end residues are part of each CDR3. Not all rows give a size; the values are once, few, many and, for expanded clones, a class.

abundance | j_gene | len | v_gene | CDR3aa
few | TRBJ1-1 | 15 | TRBV2 | CASSLSGVMNTEAFF
. | TRBJ2-7 | 15 | TRBV9 | CASRGTGGMGYEQYF
. | TRBJ2-1 | 15 | TRBV4-3 | CASSQDWEGYYEQFF
. | TRBJ2-1 | 16 | TRBV7-6 | CAGTLTRRGAYNEQFF
. | TRBJ2-3 | 16 | TRBV11-1 | CASSWGPETPTDTQYF
. | TRBJ1-2 | 17 | TRBV15 | CATSSVLPGPGIDGYTF
. | TRBJ2-7 | 13 | TRBV24-1 | CATSDSGAGEQYF
many | TRBJ2-7 | 14 | TRBV29-1 | CSVTPGGFGYEQYF
many | TRBJ2-5 | 15 | TRBV7-6 | CASSHPWTGEETQYF
. | TRBJ2-2 | 16 | TRBV24-1 | CATSDLGGTNTGELFF
. | TRBJ1-5 | 14 | TRBV30 | CAWSVLGSNQPQHF
many | TRBJ2-3 | 12 | TRBV2 | CASSLKTGRQYF
many | TRBJ1-2 | 13 | TRBV20-1 | CSASEGGAYGYTF
many | TRBJ1-2 | 17 | TRBV19 | CASSIGQGRLLNYGYTF
. | TRBJ1-2 | 15 | TRBV5-8 | CANMRGDRVSYGYTF
. | TRBJ1-2 | 13 | TRBV30 | CAWSFGRGNGYTF
many | TRBJ1-5 | 13 | TRBV7-2 | CASSLYRNQPQHF
. | TRBJ1-6 | 15 | TRBV14 | CASSRQTGLDSPLHF
many | TRBJ2-3 | 17 | TRBV15 | CATSRELQRGSTDTQYF
many | TRBJ1-5 | 16 | TRBV24-1 | CATSGRPLDSNQPQHF
. | TRBJ2-1 | 13 | TRBV13 | CATHGSQGYEQFF
few | TRBJ1-2 | 13 | TRBV18 | CASSPPENYGYTF
many | TRBJ1-5 | 13 | TRBV14 | CASSQDYWQPQHF
. | TRBJ1-1 | 16 | TRBV7-9 | CASSFRRNTLNTEAFF
many | TRBJ2-1 | 15 | TRBV15 | CATSGQGPYYNEQFF
many | TRBJ1-6 | 14 | TRBV6-5 | CASSWEDRNSPLHF
. | TRBJ2-7 | 15 | TRBV25-1 | CASSEGGLAGHEQYF
. | TRBJ1-4 | 16 | TRBV25-1 | CASSGAQRGINEKLFF
. | TRBJ1-5 | 12 | TRBV12-5 | CASGLDVGPQHF